The 24 T cell receptor beta chains below all came from one sample that was sequenced in a study of beta chain features in type 1 diabetes. Study-wide results and caveats: Shortening that was moderate but significant affected the TCRB CDR3s of Type 1 diabetes patients in all four CD4+ subsets.

These receptors are not linked to any known antigen. What was sequenced were expressed TCRB transcripts, since all of the isolated RNA had been reverse transcribed. Assay used: immunoSEQ multiplex PCR; TCRdb lists only in-frame clones, some missing. The sample consists of roughly 300,000 clones, around 9.7% of them appearing once. The source material was central memory CD4+ T cells from blood. The receptors come from a man aged 25 to 40 with type 1 diabetes.

This clone has more than one count but fewer than ten. V usage is TRBV7-9 and J usage is TRBJ1-2; D perhaps matches TRBD1 (5 bases). Between the trimmed V and J ends, which lost 3 bases and 1 base, there was a span of 12 bases. The CDR3 covers 15 residues. Germline CDR1 is SEHNR and CDR2 is FQNEAQ (reference sequence). In nucleotides, the CDR3 is TGTGCCAGCAGCTTGTCCGGGACTTATAACTATGGCTACACCTTC. As protein: CASSLSGTYNYGYTF.

This clone was seen a few times. The sample holds other DNA sequences that translate to the same CDR3. The chain carries TRBV6-6 and TRBJ2-7; 13 bases fit TRBD2. J gave up 4 bases and V 2 bases, and 2 bases lay outside the gene matches. CDR1 and CDR2 (germline): MNHNY, SVGAGI (reference sequence). CDR3 length equals 15 residues. The CDR3 DNA reads TGTGCCAGCAGTTACGGACTAGCGGGGGTTTACGAGCAGTACTTC. Encoded protein: CASSYGLAGVYEQYF.

The chain has TRBV7-9 and TRBJ1-5; 12 bases align to TRBD1. Germline V gene lookup returns CDR1 SEHNR and CDR2 FQNEAQ (reference sequence). The CDR3 sequence is 16 residues long. The V segment lost 4 bases and the J segment 7 bases; nucleotides outside the gene matches: 8. The CDR3 loop reads CASSSWDRGRRQPQHF. The CDR3 coding sequence is TGTGCCAGCAGCTCATGGGACAGGGGGCGCCGACAGCCCCAGCATTTT.

This clone was seen a few times. J is TRBJ2-7 and V is TRBV29-1, with D uncertain. V shed 0 bases and J shed 5 bases, with 5 bases lying between them. Germline values: CDR1 SQVTM, CDR2 ANQGSEA. CDR3 size: 11 residues. CDR3 DNA: TGCAGCGTTGAAGAGTTTCACGAGCAGTACTTC. This translates into CSVEEFHEQYF.

The rearrangement uses TRBV6-6 and TRBJ2-1; 8 bases align to TRBD1. CDR3 length: 12 residues. Germline V gives CDR1 MNHNY, CDR2 SVGAGI (reference sequence). With 5 bases clipped from V and 10 bases from J, the junction kept 4 bases outside the gene matches. CDR3 region: CASSAQGVEQFF. Written as DNA, the CDR3 is TGTGCCAGCAGTGCACAGGGGGTCGAGCAGTTCTTC.

This clone showed up just a few times. J is TRBJ2-5 and V is TRBV18; TRBD1 matches 10 bases. Germline-derived CDR1 and CDR2 are KGHSH and LQKENI. J was trimmed by 3 bases and V by 2 bases; bases with no gene match: 0. This CDR3 is 14 amino acids long. The CDR3 sequence is CASSPGQGEETQYF. The CDR3 DNA reads as TGTGCCAGCTCACCAGGACAGGGGGAAGAGACCCAGTACTTC. Supplemented by reference TRBV18 and TRBJ2-5, the full variable domain reads NAGVMQNPRHLVRRRGQEARLRCSPMKGHSHVYWYRQLPEEGLKFMVYLQKENIIDESGMPKERFSAEFPKEGPSILRIQQVVRGDSAAYFCASSPGQGEETQYFGPGTRLLVL.

This chain joins TRBV2 and TRBJ1-2, with 7 bases fitting TRBD1. Looked up from germline, CDR1 is SNHLY and CDR2 is FYNNEI. V was pared by 8 bases and J by 2 bases, with 8 bases of the junction left unmatched. The CDR3 is 14 residues long. Written as DNA, the CDR3 is TGTGCCAGCCAGAGAGGGGGCCCAAACTATGGCTACACCTTC. It specifies CASQRGGPNYGYTF.

The V and J genes are TRBV7-9 and TRBJ1-6, with 7 nucleotides matching TRBD1. The V gene's germline CDR1 is SEHNR and CDR2 FQNEAQ (reference sequence). This CDR3 has 15 residues. V shed 4 bases, J shed 8 bases, and the junction held 8 bases outside the gene matches. CDR3 protein: CASSSRGGKDSPLHF. Here the CDR3 DNA reads TGTGCCAGCAGCTCTAGAGGGGGCAAGGATTCACCCCTCCACTTT.

About this clone: A much larger clone lies a single base off, so this may be a read error. The chain recombines TRBV5-4 with TRBJ2-2; D remains unclear. V was trimmed by 2 bases and J by 3 bases, leaving 5 bases between them. Germline V gene lookup returns CDR1 SGHNT and CDR2 YYREEE (reference sequence). The CDR3 runs 13 residues. DNA of the CDR3: TGTGCCAGCAGCTTAGTGGACACCGGGGAGCTGTTTTTT. This codes for CASSLVDTGELFF. Drawing the rest from reference TRBV5-4 and TRBJ2-2, the complete variable domain is ETGVTQSPTHLIKTRGQQVTLRCSSQSGHNTVSWYQQALGQGPQFIFQYYREEENGRGNFPPRFSGLQFPNYSSELNVNALELDDSALYLCASSLVDTGELFFGEGSRLTVL.

J is TRBJ2-7 and V is TRBV5-1; D unresolved. The CDR3 contains 14 residues. Between the trimmed V and J ends, which lost 1 base and 4 bases, there was a span of 12 bases. Germline values: CDR1 SGHRS, CDR2 YFSETQ. This chain's CDR3 is CASSLPTLEYEQYF. The CDR3 region has the DNA TGCGCCAGCAGCTTGCCTACCTTGGAGTACGAGCAGTACTTC.

Remarks on this clone: An end of the junction does not agree with germline; a read error may underlie this. The chain combines TRBV30 with TRBJ1-6; TRBD1 might be the D (5 bases). The CDR3 runs 13 residues. CDR1 and CDR2 from the germline V gene are GTSNPN and SVGIG (reference sequence). The CDR3: CAWSPNPREKKIF. DNA for the CDR3: TGTGCCTGGAGTCCGAACCCCAGGGAGAAAAAGATTTTT.

CDR3 in amino acids: CASSLEQGNRYTQYF. The CDR3 DNA reads as TGTGCCAGCAGCTTGGAACAGGGGAACAGATATACGCAGTATTTT. V usage is TRBV11-2 and J usage is TRBJ2-3; TRBD1 matches 7 bases. Germline CDR1 reads SGHAT; CDR2 reads FQNNGV. This CDR3 region has 15 residues. V was pared by 3 bases and J by 7 bases, with 10 bases of the junction left unmatched.

This clone showed up just a few times. This chain uses TRBV5-1 with TRBJ2-5; 11 bases line up with TRBD1. The V and J ends lost 2 bases and 4 bases, in that order; junction bases with no gene match: 1. This CDR3 is 14 amino acids long. Germline V gene lookup returns CDR1 SGHRS and CDR2 YFSETQ. CDR3 residues: CASSFGTGGETQYF. The CDR3 DNA sequence: TGCGCCAGCAGCTTTGGGACAGGGGGAGAGACCCAGTACTTC.

The CDR3 loop reads CASSWGQGNTGELFF. Here the CDR3 DNA reads TGTGCCAGCAGCTGGGGACAGGGGAACACCGGGGAGCTGTTTTTT. V and J are TRBV7-2 and TRBJ2-2; TRBD1 aligns across 9 bases. This CDR3 has 15 amino acids. J lost 1 base, V lost 4 bases, and 1 base had no gene match. Germline V gene sequence: CDR1 SGHTA, CDR2 FQGNSA.

This clone was seen a handful of times. J is TRBJ2-3 and V is TRBV6-6; TRBD1 aligns across 9 bases. This CDR3 is 15 amino acids long. In germline, CDR1 is MNHNY, CDR2 SVGAGI (reference sequence). Trimming removed 11 bases from V and 5 bases from J; junction bases left unmatched: 14. The CDR3 DNA sequence: TGTGCCGTATGGATCGGGACAGGGAAACGAGATACGCAGTATTTT. Protein: CAVWIGTGKRDTQYF.

V is TRBV18 and J is TRBJ2-5; D perhaps matches TRBD1 (5 bases). Germline loops: CDR1 KGHSH, CDR2 LQKENI. Deletions cut 5 bases from V and 3 bases from J, with 13 bases between. This CDR3 contains 14 residues. CDR3 loop: CASSSRTREETQYF. CDR3 DNA: TGTGCCAGCTCAAGTCGGACAAGGGAAGAGACCCAGTACTTC.

The rearrangement joins TRBV2 to TRBJ2-2; D gene uncertain. CDR1 is SNHLY, CDR2 FYNNEI, per germline. V was cut by 0 bases and J by 3 bases, with 11 bases left in between. The CDR3 covers 16 residues. The CDR3 sequence: CASSEANFPYTGELFF. The CDR3 DNA reads as TGTGCCAGCAGTGAAGCGAACTTCCCGTACACCGGGGAGCTGTTTTTT. The whole variable domain, filled in from reference TRBV2 and TRBJ2-2, reads EPEVTQTPSHQVTQMGQEVILRCVPISNHLYFYWYRQILGQKVEFLVSFYNNEISEKSEIFDDQFSVERPDGSNFTLKIRSTKLEDSAMYFCASSEANFPYTGELFFGEGSRLTVL.

This clone was seen only a few times. V is TRBV9 and J is TRBJ2-7; 12 bases align to TRBD2. The CDR3 runs to 17 residues. Germline V CDR1 and CDR2: SGDLS, YYNGEE. Trimming at V came to 2 bases and at J to 1 base, leaving 7 bases not matched to a gene. CDR3 nucleotide sequence: TGTGCCAGCAGCGTGACGACTGGGACTAGCGGGTCCTACGAGCAGTACTTC. Translated: CASSVTTGTSGSYEQYF. The variable domain in full, completed from reference TRBV9 and TRBJ2-7, reads DSGVTQTPKHLITATGQRVTLRCSPRSGDLSVYWYQQSLDQGLQFLIQYYNGEERAKGNILERFSAQQFPDLHSELNLSSLELGDSALYFCASSVTTGTSGSYEQYFGPGTRLTVT.

This clone turned up a few times. J is TRBJ2-3 and V is TRBV7-2, with 7 bases identical to TRBD1. The CDR3 covers 16 residues. The V and J ends lost 5 bases and 2 bases, in that order; junction bases with no gene match: 10. Germline V CDR1 and CDR2: SGHTA, FQGNSA. The CDR3 nucleotides are TGTGCCAGCAGCAAATCTACAGGGGTAACCACAGATACGCAGTATTTT. Its translation: CASSKSTGVTTDTQYF.

This clone has a handful of counts. This chain uses TRBV7-2 with TRBJ2-4, with TRBD2 identical over 16 bases. The germline gives CDR1 SGHTA, CDR2 FQGNSA. This CDR3 is built from 18 residues. V shed 5 bases, J shed 2 bases, and the junction held 6 bases outside the gene matches. The DNA of the CDR3 is TGTGCCAGCAGCCCCGGGACTAGCGGGGGGGCGACCAAAAACATTCAGTACTTC. It codes for CASSPGTSGGATKNIQYF. Full variable domain (outside the CDR3, taken from reference TRBV7-2 and TRBJ2-4): GAGVSQSPSNKVTEKGKDVELRCDPISGHTALYWYRQSLGQGLEFLIYFQGNSAPDKSGLPSDRFSAERTGGSVSTLTIQRTQQEDSAVYLCASSPGTSGGATKNIQYFGAGTRLSVL.

The chain links TRBV29-1 to TRBJ1-3; D is possibly TRBD1 (5 bases). The germline V and J ends were trimmed by 7 bases and 0 bases, with 13 bases remaining between them. The CDR3 is made up of 14 amino acids. The germline gives CDR1 SQVTM, CDR2 ANQGSEA. This chain's CDR3 is CSAGDGHSGNTIYF. The CDR3 nucleotides are TGCAGCGCTGGGGACGGCCACTCTGGAAACACCATATATTTT. The full variable domain, its missing parts supplied by reference TRBV29-1 and TRBJ1-3, is SAVISQKPSRDICQRGTSLTIQCQVDSQVTMMFWYRQQPGQSLTLIATANQGSEATYESGFVIDKFPISRPNLTFSTLTVSNMSPEDSSIYLCSAGDGHSGNTIYFGEGSWLTVV.

The chain joins TRBV7-2 to TRBJ2-3, with 9 bases fitting TRBD1. The V and J ends lost 4 bases and 11 bases, in that order; junction bases with no gene match: 10. This CDR3 spans 14 amino acids. Germline CDR1 and CDR2: SGHTA and FQGNSA. CDR3 in amino acids: CASSSGTGSVMQYF. CDR3 DNA sequence: TGTGCCAGCAGCTCCGGGACAGGGAGTGTTATGCAGTATTTT.

This clone was detected many times. CDR3 loop: CASSSDRARQYF. The DNA of the CDR3 is TGTGCCAGCAGCTCGGACAGGGCGCGGCAGTACTTC. The chain recombines TRBV7-2 with TRBJ2-7; 8 bases map to TRBD1. The trim removed 4 bases at V and 9 bases at J, leaving 5 bases unmatched. The CDR3 sequence is 12 residues long. Germline CDR1 SGHTA, CDR2 FQGNSA.

This clone occurred a few times. The V gene is TRBV20-1, the J gene TRBJ2-5; D uncertain. This CDR3 region has 11 residues. The germline CDR1 and CDR2 sequences are DFQATT and SNEGSKA (reference sequence). V shed 6 bases and J shed 4 bases, with 9 bases lying between them. CDR3 nucleotide sequence: TGCAGTGCCCCGCTTGGAGAGACCCAGTACTTC. This sequence encodes CSAPLGETQYF.